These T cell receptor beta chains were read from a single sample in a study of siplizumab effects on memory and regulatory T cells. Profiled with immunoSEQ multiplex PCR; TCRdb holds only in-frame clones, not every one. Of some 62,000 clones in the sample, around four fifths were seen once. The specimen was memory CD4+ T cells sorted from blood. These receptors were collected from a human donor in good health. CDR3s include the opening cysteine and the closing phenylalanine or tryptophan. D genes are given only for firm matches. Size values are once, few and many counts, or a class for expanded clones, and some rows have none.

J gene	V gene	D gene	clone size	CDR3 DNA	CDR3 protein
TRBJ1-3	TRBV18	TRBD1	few	TGTGCCAGCTCACCCTCGACAGGGTGGGGAAACACCATATATTTT	CASSPSTGWGNTIYF
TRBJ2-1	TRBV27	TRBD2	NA	TGTGCCAGCAGTCCAGCGGCGGGGGTAGCCAATGAGCAGTTCTTC	CASSPAAGVANEQFF
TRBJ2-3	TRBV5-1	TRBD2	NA	TGCGCCAGCAGCTTGGTTGGCGTGGGGGCAGGGACTAGCGCCAGCACGCAGTATTTT	CASSLVGVGAGTSASTQYF
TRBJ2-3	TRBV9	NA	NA	TGTGCCAGCAGCGTAGTGGGACAAAGAGATACGCAGTATTTT	CASSVVGQRDTQYF
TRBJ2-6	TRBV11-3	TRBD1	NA	TGTGCCAGCAGCTCGGGACAGGGCAGGACTGGGGCCAACGTCCTGACTTTC	CASSSGQGRTGANVLTF
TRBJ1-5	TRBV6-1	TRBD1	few	TGTGCCAGCAGTGTACAGGGGGCGCGTGGCAATCAGCCCCAGCATTTT	CASSVQGARGNQPQHF
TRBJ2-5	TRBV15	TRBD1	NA	TGTGCCACCCGACAGGGGGCGGGAGAGACCCAGTACTTC	CATRQGAGETQYF
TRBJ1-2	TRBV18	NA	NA	TGTGCCAGCTCCGAAACGGCAGGTACTAACTATGGCTACACCTTC	CASSETAGTNYGYTF
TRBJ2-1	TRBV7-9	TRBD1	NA	TGTGCCAGCAGCTTAGGGACAGGGAATGAGCAGTTCTTC	CASSLGTGNEQFF
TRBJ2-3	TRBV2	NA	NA	TGTGCCAGCAGTGAAATGTCAGATACGCAGTATTTT	CASSEMSDTQYF
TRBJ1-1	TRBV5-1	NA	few	TGCGCCAGCAGTGTGGGGGCTCCGAACACTGAAGCTTTCTTT	CASSVGAPNTEAFF
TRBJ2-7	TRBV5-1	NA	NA	TGCGCCAGCAGCCGGACATATACCTACGAGCAGTACTTC	CASSRTYTYEQYF
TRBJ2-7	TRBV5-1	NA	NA	TGCGCCAGCAGCTTGGGTAGGGCGCCGGACGAGCAGTACTTC	CASSLGRAPDEQYF
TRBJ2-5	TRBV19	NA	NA	TGTGCCAGTAGCACAGGGAACCAAGAGACCCAGTACTTC	CASSTGNQETQYF
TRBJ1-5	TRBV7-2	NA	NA	TGTGCCAGCAACCCGGGGGGGGTTCAGCCCCAGCATTTT	CASNPGGVQPQHF
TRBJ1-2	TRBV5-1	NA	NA	TGCGCCAGCAGCTTGGACGGCGCTAACTATGGCTACACCTTC	CASSLDGANYGYTF
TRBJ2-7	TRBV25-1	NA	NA	TGTGCCAGCAGTGAGCAGGGCGAGCAGTACTTC	CASSEQGEQYF
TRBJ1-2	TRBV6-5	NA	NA	TGTGCCAGCAGTCTAACCGGGACGGGTAACTATGGCTACACCTTC	CASSLTGTGNYGYTF
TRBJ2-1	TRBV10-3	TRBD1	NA	TGTGCCATCAGTGCAAGGCAGGGGGCTGGAAATGAGCAGTTCTTC	CAISARQGAGNEQFF
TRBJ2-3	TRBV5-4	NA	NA	TGTGCCAGTTCTCGACAGTCGGCGACTGATACGCAGTATTTT	CASSRQSATDTQYF
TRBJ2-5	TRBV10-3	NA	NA	TGTGCCATCAGTGAGTCAGGAAGTGAGACCCAGTACTTC	CAISESGSETQYF
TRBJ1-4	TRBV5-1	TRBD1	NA	TGCGCCAGCAGCTGGGACAGGGGAACGGGGGATGAAAAACTGTTTTTT	CASSWDRGTGDEKLFF
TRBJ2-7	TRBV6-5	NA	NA	TGTGCCAGCAGTTACTCGACTGGGACCTACGAGCAGTACTTC	CASSYSTGTYEQYF
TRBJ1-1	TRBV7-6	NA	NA	TGTGCCAGCAGCCAAGGACCGCGTCTGAACACTGAAGCTTTCTTT	CASSQGPRLNTEAFF
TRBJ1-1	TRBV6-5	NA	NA	TGTGCCAGCCGCGATGGGGGAAGTGGCACTGAAGCTTTCTTT	CASRDGGSGTEAFF
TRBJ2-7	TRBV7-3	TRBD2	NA	TGTGCCAGCAGCTTAACGCTGGCTAGCGGGATGAACGAGCAGTACTTC	CASSLTLASGMNEQYF
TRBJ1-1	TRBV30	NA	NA	TGTGCCTGGACAGACACTGAAGCTTTCTTT	CAWTDTEAFF